Below, one T cell receptor beta chain is given with its context. TCRdb's copy holds only in-frame clones and misses some; the assay was immunoSEQ multiplex PCR. Among roughly 63,000 clones listed, about nine tenths were seen once. This specimen comes from a study of blood T cell repertoires in COVID-19. About the research overall: Donors in the United States, Italy and Spain gave samples during acute or convalescent COVID-19.

J lost 6 bases, V lost 5 bases, and 8 bases had no gene match. The CDR3 extends over 16 amino acids. Germline-derived CDR1 and CDR2 are SGHAT and FQNNGV. This chain connects TRBV11-2 to TRBJ2-1; TRBD2 matches at 12 bases. The TCR was taken from a woman between 45 and 60 years old with active or convalescent COVID-19. The sample was peripheral blood. The CDR3 DNA is TGTGCCAGCAGCGTAACACTAGCGGGAGGCCCCAATGAGCAGTTCTTC. This encodes CASSVTLAGGPNEQFF.